This record concerns one T cell receptor (beta chain) sequence. PCR was run on genomic DNA. Multiplex PCR with 30 forward and 13 reverse primers amplified the TCR beta CDR3. TCRdb processed the multiplex PCR reads anew with MiXCR; each CDR3 protein has one entry. Of 250,000 or so distinct CDR3 sequences in the sample, around 47% were seen once. The data stem from a study of type 1 and type 2 diabetes patients. V lost 5 bases and J 5 bases, leaving 18 bases between the germline ends. CDR1 is MNHNY and CDR2 is SVGAGI in the germline V gene (reference sequence). This CDR3 is 15 amino acids long. The chain couples TRBV6-6 to TRBJ1-1, with TRBD1 as a possible D gene (5 bases). This clonotype was sampled from a man younger than 35 with type 2 diabetes. Sequenced material: peripheral blood mononuclear cells (PBMCs). The CDR3 coding sequence is TGTGCCAGCAGTCAATCCGGGACGATCGGAACTGAAGCTTTCTTT. The encoded protein is CASSQSGTIGTEAFF.